This TCR beta chain is from a study of PD-1 blockade in classical Hodgkin lymphoma. General observations from the study: Baseline diversity resembling that of newly diagnosed patients was seen in complete responders. Diminished baseline TCR diversity has been reported in newly diagnosed patients relative to healthy donors. Diversity in CD4+ TCRs, unlike that measured in CD8+ TCRs, had risen significantly by C4D1. Reasons behind the repertoire differences stay unclear, perhaps disease activity or earlier therapy.

This CDR3 is 16 amino acids long. V was cut by 0 bases and J by 1 base, with 10 bases left in between. The germline CDR1 and CDR2 sequences are SGDLS and YYNGEE. As to time point: cycle 4 day 1 (C4D1), after less than 7 weeks of nivolumab. Brentuximab vedotin exposure varied among the patients, all of whom had relapsed after autologous stem cell transplantation. Purified CD4+ T cells were obtained from thawed PBMCs through magnetic negative selection. As to this clone: The antigen remains undetermined.

Here immunoSEQ multiplex PCR was the method, and the copy in TCRdb shows in-frame clones only, minus some. The sample consists of 20,000 or so clones, roughly 85% of them appearing once. The source material was CD4+ T cells from blood, sampled before the fourth cycle of nivolumab. The TCR was taken from a human donor with classical Hodgkin lymphoma. The chain combines TRBV9 with TRBJ2-2; tentatively, D is TRBD1 (6 bases). The CDR3 protein is CASSVDPGQNTGELFF. The CDR3, as DNA: TGTGCCAGCAGCGTAGACCCGGGACAGAACACCGGGGAGCTGTTTTTT.